The 10 T cell receptor beta chains below come from one sample, sequenced in a study of T cell responses to AZD1222 COVID-19 vaccine. The assay was immunoSEQ multiplex PCR, and TCRdb's table has in-frame clones only and misses some. The sample lists 130,000 or so clones; about 90% were seen once. The sequenced sample was peripheral blood, obtained on day 0 of AZD1222 vaccination. The receptors stem from an adult in good health.

The CDR3 bases are TGTGCCAGCAGCCGCGACATGAACACTGAAGCTTTCTTT. Its translation: CASSRDMNTEAFF. This chain links TRBV7-3 with TRBJ1-1, with D hard to call. Germline V gene sequence: CDR1 SGHTA, CDR2 FQGTGA. The CDR3 is 13 residues long. Trimming removed 5 bases from V and 0 bases from J, with 7 bases in between.

The genes are TRBV5-1 and TRBJ1-2; tentatively, D is TRBD1 (5 bases). The CDR3 is 15 amino acids. CDR1 and CDR2 (germline): SGHRS, YFSETQ. V was shortened by 0 bases and J by 8 bases, with 17 bases between the two germline ends. CDR3 residues: CASSLAIFGAAGYTF. For the CDR3, the DNA is TGCGCCAGCAGCTTGGCCATATTTGGGGCAGCAGGCTACACCTTC. The full variable domain, rest sourced from reference TRBV5-1 and TRBJ1-2, is KAGVTQTPRYLIKTRGQQVTLSCSPISGHRSVSWYQQTPGQGLQFLFEYFSETQRNKGNFPGRFSGRQFSNSRSEMNVSTLELGDSALYLCASSLAIFGAAGYTFGSGTRLTVV.

This clone has only a few counts. The chain links TRBV27 to TRBJ2-7, with D unclear. V lost 5 bases to trimming and J lost 5 bases, with 10 bases between them. The CDR3 sequence is 12 residues long. Per the germline V gene, CDR1 is MNHEY and CDR2 is SMNVEV (reference sequence). Written as DNA, the CDR3 is TGTGCCAGCAGTAAAGATGGGCACGAGCAGTACTTC. Translation: CASSKDGHEQYF.

This chain links TRBV7-9 with TRBJ1-4, with 7 bases aligning to TRBD1. V was clipped by 5 bases and J by 6 bases; unmatched bases: 9. CDR1 is SEHNR, CDR2 FQNEAQ, per germline (reference sequence). CDR3 size: 15 residues. This CDR3 reads CASSPRGNIDEKLFF. The CDR3 bases are TGTGCCAGCAGCCCCAGGGGGAACATTGATGAAAAACTGTTTTTT. Combining the CDR3 with reference TRBV7-9 and TRBJ1-4 gives the whole variable domain DTGVSQNPRHKITKRGQNVTFRCDPISEHNRLYWYRQTLGQGPEFLTYFQNEAQLEKSRLLSDRFSAERPKGSFSTLEIQRTEQGDSAMYLCASSPRGNIDEKLFFGSGTQLSVL.

The chain joins TRBV9 to TRBJ1-3; D gene unclear. CDR3 size: 14 residues. The ends were cut back, 3 bases at V and 0 bases at J, with 7 bases in the middle. Germline-derived CDR1 and CDR2 are SGDLS and YYNGEE. As DNA, the CDR3 is TGTGCCAGCAGCGATTACAGCTCTGGAAACACCATATATTTT. Translating gives CASSDYSSGNTIYF.

The V and J genes are TRBV7-2 and TRBJ1-1, with D possibly being TRBD1 (5 bases). The V gene's germline CDR1 is SGHTA and CDR2 FQGNSA. Trimming removed 1 base at V and 0 bases at J, with 18 bases between. This CDR3 has 18 residues. The DNA of the CDR3 is TGTGCCAGCAGCTTAGTCCAGGGAAGGTGGACCATGAACACTGAAGCTTTCTTT. Translating it yields CASSLVQGRWTMNTEAFF.

V and J are TRBV6-5 and TRBJ2-7, with 8 bases fitting TRBD1. Trimming at V came to 2 bases and at J to 6 bases, leaving 6 bases not matched to a gene. CDR3 length: 14 amino acids. In germline, CDR1 is MNHEY, CDR2 SVGAGI. CDR3 amino acids: CASSYLGQGGEQYF. The CDR3 DNA reads as TGTGCCAGCAGTTACCTTGGACAGGGCGGCGAGCAGTACTTC.

This clone was counted a single time. The V and J genes are TRBV7-2 and TRBJ2-1, with 9 bases identical to TRBD1. The CDR3 length is 14 residues. The germline gives CDR1 SGHTA, CDR2 FQGNSA. V trimming: 5 bases; J trimming: 9 bases; junction bases outside the gene matches: 8. The CDR3 DNA follows: TGTGCCAGCAGCCTTGACAGGGGGTTCGGTGAGCAGTTCTTC. Amino acid sequence: CASSLDRGFGEQFF.

This sequence joins TRBV6-6 and TRBJ1-2; no clear D. V lost 2 bases and J lost 5, with 9 bases in between. Germline CDR1 is MNHNY and CDR2 is SVGAGI (reference sequence). This CDR3 has 13 amino acids. The CDR3 DNA follows: TGTGCCAGCAGTTACGGCCAGGAGTATGGCTACACCTTC. Protein product: CASSYGQEYGYTF.

This chain connects TRBV28 to TRBJ2-7; 10 nucleotides align to TRBD1. The CDR3 spans 13 residues. CDR1 and CDR2 (germline): MDHEN, SYDVKM. Unmatched junction bases numbered 7, after V lost 10 bases and J lost 4 bases. This CDR3 is CATRAGQGYEQYF. CDR3 nucleotides: TGTGCCACCCGGGCGGGACAGGGGTACGAGCAGTACTTC.